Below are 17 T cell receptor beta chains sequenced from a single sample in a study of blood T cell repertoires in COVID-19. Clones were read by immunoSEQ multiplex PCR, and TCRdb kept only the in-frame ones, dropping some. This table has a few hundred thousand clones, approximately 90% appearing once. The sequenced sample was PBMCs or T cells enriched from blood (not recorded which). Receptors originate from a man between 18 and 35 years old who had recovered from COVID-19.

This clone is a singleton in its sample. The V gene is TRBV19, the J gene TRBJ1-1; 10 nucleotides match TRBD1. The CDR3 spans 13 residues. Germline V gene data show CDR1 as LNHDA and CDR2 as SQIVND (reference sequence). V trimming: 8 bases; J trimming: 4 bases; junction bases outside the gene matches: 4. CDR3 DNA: TGTGCCAGTCGAAGGACAGGGGGCACTGAAGCTTTCTTT. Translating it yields CASRRTGGTEAFF.

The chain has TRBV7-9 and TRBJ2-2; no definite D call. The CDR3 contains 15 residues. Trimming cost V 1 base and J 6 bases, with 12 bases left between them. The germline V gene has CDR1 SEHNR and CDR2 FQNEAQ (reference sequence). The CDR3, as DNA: TGTGCCAGCAGCTTAGGTACCTTTGGCCCCGGGGAGCTGTTTTTT. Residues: CASSLGTFGPGELFF.

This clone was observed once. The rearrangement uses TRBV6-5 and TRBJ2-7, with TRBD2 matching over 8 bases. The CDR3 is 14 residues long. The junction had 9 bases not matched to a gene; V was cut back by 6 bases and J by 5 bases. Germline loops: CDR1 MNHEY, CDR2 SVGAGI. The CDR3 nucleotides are TGTGCCAGCAGGGATAGCGGGACGTTCGACGAGCAGTACTTC. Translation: CASRDSGTFDEQYF.

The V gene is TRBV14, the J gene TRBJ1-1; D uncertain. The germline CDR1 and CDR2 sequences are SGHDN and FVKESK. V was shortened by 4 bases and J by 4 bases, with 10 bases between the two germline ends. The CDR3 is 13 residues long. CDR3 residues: CASSLLVVTEAFF. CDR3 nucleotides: TGTGCCAGCAGCCTCTTGGTAGTCACTGAAGCTTTCTTT.

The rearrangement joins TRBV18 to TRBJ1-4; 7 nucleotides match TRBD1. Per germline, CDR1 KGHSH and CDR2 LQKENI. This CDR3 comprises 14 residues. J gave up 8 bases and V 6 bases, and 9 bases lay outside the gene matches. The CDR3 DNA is TGTGCCAGCTCGAGCGACAGGGTCGAAGAAAAACTGTTTTTT. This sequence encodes CASSSDRVEEKLFF.

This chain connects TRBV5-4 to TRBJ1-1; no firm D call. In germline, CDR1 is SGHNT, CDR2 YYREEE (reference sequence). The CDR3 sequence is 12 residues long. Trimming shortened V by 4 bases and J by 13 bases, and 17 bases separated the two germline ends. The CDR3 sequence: CASSVMQVIGFF. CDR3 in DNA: TGTGCCAGCAGCGTCATGCAGGTGATCGGTTTCTTT.

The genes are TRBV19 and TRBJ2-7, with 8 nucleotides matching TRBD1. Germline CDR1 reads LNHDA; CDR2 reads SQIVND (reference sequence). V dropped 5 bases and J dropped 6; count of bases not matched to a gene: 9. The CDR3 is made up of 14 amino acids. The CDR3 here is CASSLPDRASEQYF. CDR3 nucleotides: TGTGCCAGTAGTCTTCCGGACAGGGCCTCCGAGCAGTACTTC. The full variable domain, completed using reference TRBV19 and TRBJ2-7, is DGGITQSPKYLFRKEGQNVTLSCEQNLNHDAMYWYRQDPGQGLRLIYYSQIVNDFQKGDIAEGYSVSREKKESFPLTVTSAQKNPTAFYLCASSLPDRASEQYFGPGTRLTVT.

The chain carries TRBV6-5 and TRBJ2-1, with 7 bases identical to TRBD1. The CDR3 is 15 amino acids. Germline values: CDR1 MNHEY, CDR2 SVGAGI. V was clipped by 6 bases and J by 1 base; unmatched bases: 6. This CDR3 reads CASSRGQPSYNEQFF. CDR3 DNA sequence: TGTGCCAGCAGCCGGGGACAGCCTTCCTACAATGAGCAGTTCTTC.

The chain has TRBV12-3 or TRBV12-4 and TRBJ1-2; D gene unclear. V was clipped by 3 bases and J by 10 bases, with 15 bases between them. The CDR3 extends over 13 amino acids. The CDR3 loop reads CASSFSGRDYYTF. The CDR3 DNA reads TGTGCCAGCAGTTTTAGCGGGAGGGATTACTACACCTTC.

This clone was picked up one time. Here the CDR3 DNA reads TGCGCCAGCAGTGGGAACAGGGGCGAAGCTTTCTTT. The encoded protein is CASSGNRGEAFF. This rearrangement joins TRBV10-1 to TRBJ1-1, with 7 bases lining up with TRBD1. Germline trimming cut 4 bases from V and 8 bases from J; bases unmatched to any gene: 4. Germline assignment: CDR1 WNHNN and CDR2 SYGVQD (reference sequence). The CDR3 is made up of 12 amino acids.

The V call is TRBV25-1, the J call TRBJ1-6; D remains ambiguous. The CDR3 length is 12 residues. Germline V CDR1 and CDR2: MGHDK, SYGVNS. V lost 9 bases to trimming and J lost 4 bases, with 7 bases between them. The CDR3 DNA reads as TGTGCCAGTCGGCGGTATAATTCACCCCTCCACTTT. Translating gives CASRRYNSPLHF.

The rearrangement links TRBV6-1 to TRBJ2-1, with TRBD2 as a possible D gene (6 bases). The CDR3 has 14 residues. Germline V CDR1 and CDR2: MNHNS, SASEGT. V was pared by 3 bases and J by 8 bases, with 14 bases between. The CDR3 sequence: CASSETSLADEQFF. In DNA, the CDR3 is TGTGCCAGCAGTGAGACCTCCTTAGCGGATGAGCAGTTCTTC.

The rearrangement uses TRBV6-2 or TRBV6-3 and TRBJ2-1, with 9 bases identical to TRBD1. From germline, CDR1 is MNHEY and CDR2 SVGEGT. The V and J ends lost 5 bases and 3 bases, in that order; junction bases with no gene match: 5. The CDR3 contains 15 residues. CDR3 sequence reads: CASSDRDRVYNEQFF. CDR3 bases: TGTGCCAGCAGTGACCGGGACAGGGTCTACAATGAGCAGTTCTTC.

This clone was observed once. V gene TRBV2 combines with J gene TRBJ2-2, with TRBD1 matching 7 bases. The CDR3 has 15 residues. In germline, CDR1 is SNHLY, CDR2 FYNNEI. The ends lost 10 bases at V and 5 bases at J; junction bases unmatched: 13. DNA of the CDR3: TGTGCCACAAAAGGCTGGGACAGTCAAACCGGGGAGCTGTTTTTT. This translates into CATKGWDSQTGELFF. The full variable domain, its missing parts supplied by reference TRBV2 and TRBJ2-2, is EPEVTQTPSHQVTQMGQEVILRCVPISNHLYFYWYRQILGQKVEFLVSFYNNEISEKSEIFDDQFSVERPDGSNFTLKIRSTKLEDSAMYFCATKGWDSQTGELFFGEGSRLTVL.

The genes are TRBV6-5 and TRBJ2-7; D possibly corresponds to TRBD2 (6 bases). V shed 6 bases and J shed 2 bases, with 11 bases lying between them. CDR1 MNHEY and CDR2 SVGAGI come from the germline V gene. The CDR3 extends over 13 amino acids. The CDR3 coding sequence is TGTGCCAGCAGGGGAGGAATAGCCTACGAGCAGTACTTC. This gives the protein CASRGGIAYEQYF.

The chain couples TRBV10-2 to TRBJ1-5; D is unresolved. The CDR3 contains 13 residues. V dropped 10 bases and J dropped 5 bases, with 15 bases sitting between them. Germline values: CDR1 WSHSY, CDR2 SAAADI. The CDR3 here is CATGLGRDQPQHF. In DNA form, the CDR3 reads TGCGCCACCGGATTAGGGAGGGATCAGCCCCAGCATTTT.

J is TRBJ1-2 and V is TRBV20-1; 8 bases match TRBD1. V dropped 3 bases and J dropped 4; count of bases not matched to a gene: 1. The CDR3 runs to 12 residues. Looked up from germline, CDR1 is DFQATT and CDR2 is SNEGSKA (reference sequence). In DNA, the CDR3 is TGCAGTGCTAGTGGGACAGGCTATGGCTACACCTTC. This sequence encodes CSASGTGYGYTF.